This T cell receptor (beta chain) was recorded in a study of CD8 T cells in Susac syndrome. The germline V and J ends were trimmed by 5 bases and 3 bases, with 10 bases remaining between them. This CDR3 region has 13 residues. Germline loops: CDR1 LNHDA, CDR2 SQIVND (reference sequence). TEMRA cells were FACS-enriched, unlike CD8+ and CD4+ T cells, which were negatively isolated. With random hexamers, roughly 0.5 to 1 ug RNA was reverse transcribed. Amplification of TCR beta CDR3 was carried out by immunoSEQ multiplex PCR, which covered 54 Vbeta and 13 Jbeta segments. TCRdb reanalysed the immunoSEQ multiplex PCR reads using MiXCR and keeps one entry per CDR3 protein. The repertoire consists of some 180,000 distinct CDR3 sequences, with roughly 94% occurring once and the leading ten covering around 0.095%.

The chain carries TRBV19 and TRBJ1-1; D uncertain. This receptor was taken from a human donor with Susac syndrome. Sequenced sample: CD4+ T cells from PBMCs. The CDR3 DNA sequence: TGTGCCAGTAGTTCCCAGAGTGACACTGAAGCTTTCTTT. Its translation: CASSSQSDTEAFF.